The following is a TCR beta chain sequence with its context. Its antigen is not yet known. Base qualities are not recorded, but no much larger clone differs from it by a single base. These data are taken from a study of T cell responses to AZD1222 COVID-19 vaccine listed by TCRdb under 2021. The study in broad terms: AZD1222 recipients whose second dose came at about 4 weeks and those whose second dose came at about 12 weeks were combined into one group, since spike-specific TCR depth and breadth did not differ between the two schedules. TCR sequencing was performed for some 250 trial participants, of whom about 200 were given two doses of AZD1222 and some 26 were given two doses of MenACWY control vaccine. Trial participants were enrolled by age into 18-55, 56-69 and 70-plus year subgroups, with approximately 160, 26 and 62 TCR-sequenced participants respectively. The investigation overall reported the following: The whole spike protein was spanned by vaccine-associated CD4 TCRs, and dominant responses were seen in regions 160-218 and 743-854. A significant rise in spike-specific TCR breadth and depth was observed after two AZD1222 doses relative to day 0 and relative to MenACWY recipients. The 56-69-year group was small, and its depth increase did not reach significance, likely because of low power. Most participants were white British and females outnumbered males, and the authors suggested that clonal diversity may have been underestimated. Conclusions about previously exposed vaccinees were limited because only six AZD1222 recipients were SARS-CoV-2 seropositive at baseline. No day 14 peak-response samples were available, so repertoires were characterized only after the peak T cell response. Epitopes outside the regions mutated in the B.1.351 and B.1.1.7 variants were reportedly recognized by nearly half of the unique spike-specific TCRs.

The time point label, read with the paper, signifies: baseline before first vaccination. Vaccinee samples came from UK trials COV001 and COV002, including a single-blind randomized controlled phase 2/3 trial of AZD1222 (ChAdOx1 nCoV-19) in healthy adults. For TCRbeta chain sequencing, PBMC samples from trial participants were taken at day 0 and at day 28 after the second dose. The CDR3 regions of human TCRbeta chains were subjected to immunosequencing. For the original study's pipeline: TCRs in the repertoires were compared against a reference library of SARS-CoV-2-specific TCRs that had been generated with the MIRA antigen-specificity platform. Breadth was defined as the fraction of unique TCRs that were SARS-CoV-2-associated. Depth was defined as the fraction of total T cells that were SARS-CoV-2-associated. Using the MIRA data, each spike-specific TCR was assigned both to the spike region to which the TCR was reactive and to a CD4 or CD8 class. Log10-transformed breadth and depth values were compared by one-way ANOVA with Sidak's multiple comparisons tests. The source is immuneACCESS, and TCRdb retained only in-frame sequences with V and J called. Part of the clones is not carried over; for the studies checked, unresolved V genes explain less than half of this, and the remainder is unexplained. V, J and clone size derive from that table, while D and trimming were established from the DNA sequence. The sample profile shows approximately 110,000 clones; roughly 87% of them were found once. The top ten constitute around a tenth of the sample.

After removal of 5 bases from V and 4 bases from J, the junction retains 11 bases not matched to a gene. From the cysteine up to the phenylalanine, the CDR3 has a length of 15 residues. The read is trimmed to its CDR3 DNA, 45 bases read in frame from base 1. The CDR1 and CDR2 encoded by the germline V gene are MNHEY and SVGEGT. This receptor chain uses TRBV6-2 or TRBV6-3 and TRBJ2-7, and 7 junctional nucleotides match TRBD1. The sequence was obtained from an adult in good health. Sequences were derived from peripheral blood, sampled on day 0 of AZD1222 vaccination. The DNA sequence follows: TGTGCCAGCAGTAACCCGGGACAGCCACCTTACGAGCAGTACTTC. It specifies CASSNPGQPPYEQYF.